This T cell receptor (beta chain) emerged from a study of PD-1 blockade in classical Hodgkin lymphoma. Regarding the study as a whole: Diminished baseline TCR diversity has been reported in newly diagnosed patients relative to healthy donors.

Produced via immunoSEQ multiplex PCR; TCRdb's table is partial and in-frame only. The table records about 41,000 clones, around 74% of them present only once. The CDR3 runs 16 residues. V shed 0 bases and J shed 2 bases, with 14 bases lying between them. Germline-derived CDR1 and CDR2 are MGHRA and YSYEKL. Time point denoted: cycle 4 day 1 (C4D1), after 5 to 7 weeks of nivolumab. Every one of the patients relapsed after autologous stem cell transplantation (brentuximab vedotin exposure was variable). On this clone itself: No antigen is known for it.

Sequenced material: peripheral blood mononuclear cells (PBMCs), taken before the fourth cycle of nivolumab. The sequence derives from a human donor with classical Hodgkin lymphoma. V and J are TRBV4-1 and TRBJ2-7; D may match TRBD1 or TRBD2 (5 bases each). The CDR3 loop is CASSQDIGTVAYEQYF. CDR3 in DNA: TGCGCCAGCAGCCAAGATATCGGGACGGTGGCCTACGAGCAGTACTTC.